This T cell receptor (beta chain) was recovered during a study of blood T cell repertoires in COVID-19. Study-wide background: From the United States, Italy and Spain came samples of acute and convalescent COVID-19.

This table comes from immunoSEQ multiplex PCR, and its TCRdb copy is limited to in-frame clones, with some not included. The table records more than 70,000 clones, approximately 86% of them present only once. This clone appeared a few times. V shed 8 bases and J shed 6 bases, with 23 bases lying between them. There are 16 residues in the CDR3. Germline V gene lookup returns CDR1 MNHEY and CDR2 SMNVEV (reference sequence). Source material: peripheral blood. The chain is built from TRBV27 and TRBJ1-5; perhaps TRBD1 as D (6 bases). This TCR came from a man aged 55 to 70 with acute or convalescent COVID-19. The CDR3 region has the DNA TGTGCCAGCGCGACCTTAATTACAGGGAATAGTCAGCCCCAGCATTTT. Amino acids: CASATLITGNSQPQHF.